A single sample gave rise to the 13 T cell receptor beta chains below, sequenced in a study of blood T cell repertoires in COVID-19. Profiling relied on immunoSEQ multiplex PCR, and the TCRdb table lists in-frame clones only, not all of them. The sample shows about 210,000 clones, about nine tenths of them seen only once. Sequencing was performed on PBMCs or T cells enriched from blood (not recorded which). Every receptor here comes from a man in his thirties or forties who had recovered from COVID-19.

This chain connects TRBV4-3 to TRBJ2-1; TRBD1 matches 7 bases. J was trimmed by 3 bases and V by 4 bases; bases with no gene match: 6. The germline CDR1 and CDR2 sequences are LGHNA and YSLEER. CDR3 length equals 15 residues. The CDR3 DNA reads TGCGCCAGCAGCCCAATTCGGGACAGCTACAATGAGCAGTTCTTC. It encodes CASSPIRDSYNEQFF.

V gene TRBV14 combines with J gene TRBJ1-1, with 8 positions matching TRBD1. The CDR3 is 15 amino acids. Germline V lookup: CDR1 SGHDN, CDR2 FVKESK. The ends lost 2 bases at V and 5 bases at J; junction bases unmatched: 7. CDR3 DNA sequence: TGTGCCAGCAGCCAATCATGGACAGGGCGGACTGAAGCTTTCTTT. Its translation is CASSQSWTGRTEAFF.

A few counts support this clone. The rearrangement joins TRBV7-9 to TRBJ1-1; D possibly corresponds to TRBD1 (6 bases). Between the trimmed V and J ends, which lost 8 bases and 5 bases, there was a span of 21 bases. The CDR3 consists of 15 residues. Per germline, CDR1 SEHNR and CDR2 FQNEAQ (reference sequence). CDR3 residues: CASANRDTLLTEAFF. The CDR3 coding sequence is TGTGCCAGCGCAAACCGGGACACCTTACTTACTGAAGCTTTCTTT.

The chain is built from TRBV3-1 (or the pseudogene TRBV3-2) and TRBJ2-2, with D possibly TRBD1 on 6 matching bases. There are 16 residues in the CDR3. The germline V gene encodes CDR1 LGHDT and CDR2 YNNKEL (reference sequence). V was trimmed by 0 bases and J by 5 bases, leaving 13 bases between them. The CDR3 is CASSQEGLRGTGELFF. As DNA, the CDR3 is TGTGCCAGCAGCCAAGAAGGTCTGAGGGGGACCGGGGAGCTGTTTTTT.

The chain employs TRBV28 and TRBJ1-5, with 8 positions matching TRBD1. Germline loops: CDR1 MDHEN, CDR2 SYDVKM. The CDR3 spans 17 residues. Trimming at V came to 6 bases and at J to 0 bases, leaving 10 bases not matched to a gene. The CDR3 nucleotides are TGTGCCAGCAGCCTTGGGGGGACAGGATATAGCAATCAGCCCCAGCATTTT. Translating gives CASSLGGTGYSNQPQHF.

This chain links TRBV7-9 with TRBJ2-5, with 7 bases lining up with TRBD1. The ends lost 5 bases at V and 4 bases at J; junction bases unmatched: 7. The V gene's germline CDR1 is SEHNR and CDR2 FQNEAQ (reference sequence). CDR3 length equals 14 residues. The CDR3 coding sequence is TGTGCCAGCAGCCCAGGAGGACAGGTAGAGACCCAGTACTTC. This translates into CASSPGGQVETQYF.

The chain joins TRBV2 to TRBJ2-7, with 10 bases aligning to TRBD2. This CDR3 region has 15 residues. Germline V gene lookup returns CDR1 SNHLY and CDR2 FYNNEI. V lost 4 bases and J lost 7; bases outside the gene matches: 10. CDR3 nucleotide sequence: TGTGCCAGCAGTGTTCTAGCGGGAGCCCACGGGGAGCAGTACTTC. Encoded protein: CASSVLAGAHGEQYF.

The chain employs TRBV28 and TRBJ2-1, with TRBD2 identical over 7 bases. CDR3 length equals 14 residues. In germline, CDR1 is MDHEN, CDR2 SYDVKM. V dropped 1 base and J dropped 4; count of bases not matched to a gene: 1. The CDR3 region has the DNA TGTGCCAGCAGTTTATCCGGGAGGTACAATGAGCAGTTCTTC. Protein: CASSLSGRYNEQFF. The whole variable domain, filled in from reference TRBV28 and TRBJ2-1, reads DVKVTQSSRYLVKRTGEKVFLECVQDMDHENMFWYRQDPGLGLRLIYFSYDVKMKEKGDIPEGYSVSREKKERFSLILESASTNQTSMYLCASSLSGRYNEQFFGPGTRLTVL.

This clone was recorded once. The V call is TRBV5-4, the J call TRBJ1-6; D is ambiguous. Germline V gene lookup returns CDR1 SGHNT and CDR2 YYREEE (reference sequence). This CDR3 spans 18 amino acids. The V end lost 0 bases, the J end lost 0 bases, and 13 bases lay between the germline ends. CDR3 in amino acids: CASSLEPGQSSYNSPLHF. The CDR3 region has the DNA TGTGCCAGCAGCTTGGAACCTGGGCAGAGCTCCTATAATTCACCCCTCCACTTT. The full variable domain, completed using reference TRBV5-4 and TRBJ1-6, is ETGVTQSPTHLIKTRGQQVTLRCSSQSGHNTVSWYQQALGQGPQFIFQYYREEENGRGNFPPRFSGLQFPNYSSELNVNALELDDSALYLCASSLEPGQSSYNSPLHFGNGTRLTVT.

This clone was detected once. The rearrangement uses TRBV20-1 and TRBJ1-1; D is ambiguous. With 3 bases removed from V and 3 bases from J, the gap between germline ends came to 5 bases. Germline V CDR1 and CDR2: DFQATT, SNEGSKA (reference sequence). CDR3 length: 11 residues. CDR3 residues: CSASPDTEAFF. CDR3 DNA: TGCAGTGCTAGTCCGGACACTGAAGCTTTCTTT.

The chain employs TRBV29-1 and TRBJ2-5; D might be TRBD1 (6 bases). The CDR3 length is 14 residues. Germline V gene sequence: CDR1 SQVTM, CDR2 ANQGSEA. With 2 bases removed from V and 3 bases from J, the gap between germline ends came to 13 bases. The CDR3 is CSVEHPGVEETQYF. The CDR3 DNA sequence: TGCAGCGTTGAACACCCAGGGGTAGAAGAGACCCAGTACTTC.

The chain links TRBV28 to TRBJ2-7, with a tentative D call TRBD1 (7 bases). CDR3 length: 15 residues. V was clipped by 6 bases and J by 2 bases, with 17 bases between them. Germline CDR1 and CDR2: MDHEN and SYDVKM. Here the CDR3 DNA reads TGTGCCAGCAGGCGCGGGACAGCGACGCCCTACGAGCAGTACTTC. Translated: CASRRGTATPYEQYF.

The rearrangement uses TRBV4-1 and TRBJ2-7; 8 positions match TRBD2. Germline V gives CDR1 MGHRA, CDR2 YSYEKL. V lost 2 bases, J lost 1 base, and 4 bases stayed unmatched. The CDR3 contains 15 residues. Here the CDR3 reads CASSQLAGQSYEQYF. The CDR3, as DNA: TGCGCCAGCAGCCAACTAGCGGGTCAATCCTACGAGCAGTACTTC.